Following are 16 T cell receptor beta chains from one sample sequenced in a study of PD-L1 blockade in urothelial cancer (dated by TCRdb to the late 2010s). Libraries came from the immunoSEQ multiplex PCR assay. Sourced from immuneACCESS, this table was stored by TCRdb with only in-frame sequences that have V and J called. A share of the clones is absent; for the studies checked, an unresolved V gene accounts for under half, and the remainder has no known explanation. This sample gives tens of thousands of clones in total; nearly 90% of them show up just once. The ten largest clones capture 6% to 9% of the sample. The sample was PBMCs, taken around atezolizumab (anti-PD-L1) treatment. Source of these receptors: a man in his fifties or sixties with urothelial cancer.

The rearrangement uses TRBV11-2 and TRBJ1-2; 7 nucleotides match TRBD1. The germline gives CDR1 SGHAT, CDR2 FQNNGV. Trimming at V came to 2 bases and at J to 8 bases, leaving 8 bases not matched to a gene. The CDR3 consists of 14 residues. The CDR3 spells CASSLQGVTRGYTF. The DNA for the CDR3 is TGTGCCAGCAGCTTACAGGGGGTTACACGGGGCTACACCTTC.

The chain links TRBV2 to TRBJ1-4, with TRBD1 matching over 10 bases. The J segment lost 8 bases and the V segment lost 4 bases, leaving 1 base of the junction unmatched. This CDR3 has 13 residues. Germline assignment: CDR1 SNHLY and CDR2 FYNNEI. The CDR3 reads CASSGDRGEKLFF. In nucleotides, the CDR3 is TGTGCCAGCAGTGGGGACAGGGGCGAAAAACTGTTTTTT.

This chain links TRBV27 with TRBJ1-2; D is perhaps TRBD1 (5 bases). The V end lost 4 bases, the J end lost 13 bases, and 16 bases lay between the germline ends. Germline V gene sequence: CDR1 MNHEY, CDR2 SMNVEV (reference sequence). This CDR3 spans 12 amino acids. As DNA, the CDR3 is TGTGCCAGCAGTTCCCCCGGAGGGGTTGGCACCTTC. This codes for CASSSPGGVGTF.

The sample holds one count of this clone. J is TRBJ2-7 and V is TRBV10-3; D may be TRBD1 (7 bases). Trimming removed 10 bases from V and 4 bases from J, with 20 bases in between. This CDR3 spans 14 amino acids. Germline V lookup: CDR1 ENHRY, CDR2 SYGVKD. CDR3 sequence (DNA): TGTGCCACACAAGGCGGGACAGCGACTTACGAGCAGTACTTC. Translated: CATQGGTATYEQYF.

This chain connects TRBV15 to TRBJ1-4, with D unclear. CDR3 length equals 15 residues. Germline V gene data show CDR1 as LNHNV and CDR2 as YYDKDF (reference sequence). V lost 0 bases and J lost 3, with 8 bases in between. In nucleotides, the CDR3 is TGTGCCACCAGCAGAGATGCACGGTCTAATGAAAAACTGTTTTTT. It is translated as CATSRDARSNEKLFF.

The chain couples TRBV9 to TRBJ2-3; TRBD2 aligns across 7 bases. This CDR3 spans 14 amino acids. J gave up 1 base and V 10 bases, and 9 bases lay outside the gene matches. Germline V gene data show CDR1 as SGDLS and CDR2 as YYNGEE. DNA of the CDR3: TGTGCCTCAAGGAGGGCGGGGGGCACAGATACGCAGTATTTT. Amino acid sequence: CASRRAGGTDTQYF.

The rearrangement uses TRBV5-1 and TRBJ1-4; 8 bases match TRBD1. J was trimmed by 8 bases and V by 5 bases; bases with no gene match: 8. The CDR3 has 14 amino acids. Germline-derived CDR1 and CDR2 are SGHRS and YFSETQ. The DNA of the CDR3 is TGCGCCAGCAGACCCGACAGGGGTATCGAAAAACTGTTTTTT. This gives the protein CASRPDRGIEKLFF.

This clone was recorded once. V usage is TRBV2 and J usage is TRBJ2-1; D call uncertain. The CDR3 has 16 residues. CDR1 and CDR2 from the germline V gene are SNHLY and FYNNEI. V shed 0 bases and J shed 5 bases, with 14 bases lying between them. CDR3 sequence (DNA): TGTGCCAGCAGTGAAGCGCTTGCGGCAAATCACAATGAGCAGTTCTTC. It codes for CASSEALAANHNEQFF.

The genes are TRBV7-2 and TRBJ1-2; maybe TRBD1 (6 bases). Trimming took off 1 base at V and 0 bases at J, with 12 bases between the two ends. The CDR3 covers 16 residues. The germline gives CDR1 SGHTA, CDR2 FQGNSA. Here the CDR3 DNA reads TGTGCCAGCAGCTTAGGGGGGACACCAGCTAACTATGGCTACACCTTC. Amino acid sequence: CASSLGGTPANYGYTF.

V usage is TRBV19 and J usage is TRBJ2-3; TRBD1 matches 8 bases. Germline V lookup: CDR1 LNHDA, CDR2 SQIVND (reference sequence). V lost 4 bases, J lost 3 bases, and 6 bases stayed unmatched. The CDR3 runs to 15 residues. The CDR3 sequence is CASSTHGQGTDTQYF. The DNA of the CDR3 is TGTGCCAGTAGTACCCACGGACAGGGTACAGATACGCAGTATTTT.

The chain links TRBV30 to TRBJ2-7; TRBD2 agrees at 7 bases. This CDR3 contains 14 residues. Germline CDR1 is GTSNPN and CDR2 is SVGIG (reference sequence). After removal of 4 bases from V and 2 bases from J, the junction contained 8 bases not matched to a gene. Here the CDR3 DNA reads TGTGCCTGGACAGAGCGGGGTTCGACCTACGAGCAGTACTTC. It specifies CAWTERGSTYEQYF.

The chain joins TRBV2 to TRBJ1-6; TRBD1 aligns across 8 bases. CDR1 and CDR2 from the germline V gene are SNHLY and FYNNEI. V lost 2 bases, J lost 6 bases, and 9 bases stayed unmatched. CDR3 size: 17 residues. The CDR3 DNA is TGTGCCAGCAGTGAAAGACAGGGGATTGTTTCTAATTCACCCCTCCACTTT. It is translated as CASSERQGIVSNSPLHF.

The chain couples TRBV5-1 to TRBJ1-4, with a tentative D call TRBD1 (5 bases). The CDR3 runs 15 residues. The germline gives CDR1 SGHRS, CDR2 YFSETQ. Trimming shortened V by 0 bases and J by 1 base, and 7 bases separated the two germline ends. DNA for the CDR3: TGCGCCAGCAGCTTGGGTAGGGGAACTAATGAAAAACTGTTTTTT. The encoded protein is CASSLGRGTNEKLFF.

This clone showed up just a few times. This chain connects TRBV19 to TRBJ1-1, with 11 nucleotides matching TRBD1. CDR1 and CDR2 from the germline V gene are LNHDA and SQIVND (reference sequence). J lost 1 base, V lost 3 bases, and 4 bases had no gene match. The CDR3 has 16 residues. CDR3 bases: TGTGCCAGTAGTATGGGACAGGGGGGAAGGAACACTGAAGCTTTCTTT. Protein product: CASSMGQGGRNTEAFF.

The table lists this clone with a few counts. This chain's CDR3 is CASSTSGTGQLEQYF. The CDR3 DNA follows: TGTGCCAGCAGCACCTCCGGGACAGGGCAGTTGGAGCAGTACTTC. The chain couples TRBV5-5 to TRBJ2-7; 9 nucleotides align to TRBD1. This CDR3 region has 15 residues. CDR1 and CDR2 from the germline V gene are SGHKS and YYEKEE (reference sequence). With 4 bases clipped from V and 7 bases from J, the junction kept 12 bases outside the gene matches.

The chain recombines TRBV30 with TRBJ2-1; 9 bases fit TRBD2. J gave up 8 bases and V 3 bases, and 23 bases lay outside the gene matches. Germline V gives CDR1 GTSNPN, CDR2 SVGIG (reference sequence). This CDR3 comprises 19 residues. Here the CDR3 reads CAWSGSAKRVAGGIYEQFF. In DNA, the CDR3 is TGTGCCTGGAGCGGGAGCGCTAAAAGGGTGGCGGGGGGGATTTATGAGCAGTTCTTC.